The entry below describes one T cell receptor (beta chain). Antigen specificity is unknown. The data are from a study of beta chain features in type 1 diabetes. Overall study results and limits: Shortening that was moderate but significant affected the TCRB CDR3s of Type 1 diabetes patients in all four CD4+ subsets. Any role of HLA type in TCRB rearrangement remained unresolved here.

Per the germline V gene, CDR1 is MNHEY and CDR2 is SVGAGI. CDR3 length equals 14 residues. The V gene lost 0 bases and the J gene lost 7 bases, with 12 bases spanning the gap. Purity exceeding 95% was reached by all sorted populations. The authors reverse transcribed all of the isolated RNA, so sequencing captured expressed TCRB transcripts. Naive, central memory and regulatory T cell samples came to a mean of roughly 4 million reads. Repertoires were generated with immunoSEQ multiplex PCR, while TCRdb's copy carries only in-frame clones and drops some. Seen here are 600,000 or so clones, about 14% observed once, and the top ten hold roughly 0.04%.

Material for sequencing was naive CD4+ T cells from blood. The TCR sequence derives from a man in his late teens or twenties with type 1 diabetes. This rearrangement joins TRBV6-5 to TRBJ1-2, with D hard to call. The CDR3 sequence: CASSYSFRQAGYTF. For the CDR3, the DNA is TGTGCCAGCAGTTACTCGTTCCGCCAAGCTGGCTACACCTTC.